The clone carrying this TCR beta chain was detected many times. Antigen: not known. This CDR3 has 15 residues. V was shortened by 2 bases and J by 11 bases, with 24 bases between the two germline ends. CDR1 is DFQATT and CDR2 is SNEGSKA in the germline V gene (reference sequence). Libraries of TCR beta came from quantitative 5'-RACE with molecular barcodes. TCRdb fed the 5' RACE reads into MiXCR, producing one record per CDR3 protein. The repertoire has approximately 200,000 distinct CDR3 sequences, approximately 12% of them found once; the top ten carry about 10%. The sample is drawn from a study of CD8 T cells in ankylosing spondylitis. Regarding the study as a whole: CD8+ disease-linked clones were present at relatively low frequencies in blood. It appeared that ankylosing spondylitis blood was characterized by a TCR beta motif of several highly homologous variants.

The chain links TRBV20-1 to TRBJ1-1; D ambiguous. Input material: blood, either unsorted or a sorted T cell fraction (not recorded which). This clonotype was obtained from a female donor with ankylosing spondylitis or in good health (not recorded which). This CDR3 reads CSARSRHTVTGWAFF. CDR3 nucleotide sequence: TGCAGTGCTAGAAGTCGCCACACAGTCACCGGGTGGGCTTTCTTT.